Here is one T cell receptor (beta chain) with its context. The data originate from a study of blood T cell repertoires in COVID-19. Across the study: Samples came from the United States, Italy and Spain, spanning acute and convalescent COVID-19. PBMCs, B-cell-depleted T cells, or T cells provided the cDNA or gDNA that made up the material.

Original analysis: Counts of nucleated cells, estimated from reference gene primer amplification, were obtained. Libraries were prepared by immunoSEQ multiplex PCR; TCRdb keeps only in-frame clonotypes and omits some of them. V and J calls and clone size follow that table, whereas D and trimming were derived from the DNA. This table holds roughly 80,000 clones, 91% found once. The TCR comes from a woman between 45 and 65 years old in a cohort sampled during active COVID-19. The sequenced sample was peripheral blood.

The CDR3 loop is CASTDLTGTDTQYF. The CDR3 DNA follows: TGCGCCAGCACCGACTTAACAGGGACAGATACGCAGTATTTT. The V call is TRBV5-1, the J call TRBJ2-3; a possible D gene is TRBD1 (6 bases). Germline CDR1 SGHRS, CDR2 YFSETQ. Trimming stripped 6 bases from V and 3 bases from J, with 14 bases between. The CDR3 has 14 amino acids.